This T cell receptor (beta chain) was sequenced for a study of T cell changes during pregnancy in multiple sclerosis. Sequencing was performed with immunoSEQ multiplex PCR; in TCRdb, only in-frame clones are kept and a portion is missing. The repertoire includes around 66,000 clones, 75% to 95% of them detected once, and 2% to 2.5% sits in the top ten. V shed 0 bases and J shed 5 bases, with 9 bases lying between them. CDR1 is SGHRS, CDR2 YFSETQ, per germline. CDR3 length: 15 amino acids. The starting material was peripheral blood, obtained in the third trimester of pregnancy. V is TRBV5-1 and J is TRBJ1-6; D not certain. This sequence was found in a female donor in good health, enrolled as a control in a pregnancy study. For the CDR3, the DNA is TGCGCCAGCAGCTTGGGAGCATTGAATAATTCACCCCTCCACTTT. Its protein product is CASSLGALNNSPLHF. The entire variable domain, with the rest obtained from reference TRBV5-1 and TRBJ1-6, is as follows: KAGVTQTPRYLIKTRGQQVTLSCSPISGHRSVSWYQQTPGQGLQFLFEYFSETQRNKGNFPGRFSGRQFSNSRSEMNVSTLELGDSALYLCASSLGALNNSPLHFGNGTRLTVT.